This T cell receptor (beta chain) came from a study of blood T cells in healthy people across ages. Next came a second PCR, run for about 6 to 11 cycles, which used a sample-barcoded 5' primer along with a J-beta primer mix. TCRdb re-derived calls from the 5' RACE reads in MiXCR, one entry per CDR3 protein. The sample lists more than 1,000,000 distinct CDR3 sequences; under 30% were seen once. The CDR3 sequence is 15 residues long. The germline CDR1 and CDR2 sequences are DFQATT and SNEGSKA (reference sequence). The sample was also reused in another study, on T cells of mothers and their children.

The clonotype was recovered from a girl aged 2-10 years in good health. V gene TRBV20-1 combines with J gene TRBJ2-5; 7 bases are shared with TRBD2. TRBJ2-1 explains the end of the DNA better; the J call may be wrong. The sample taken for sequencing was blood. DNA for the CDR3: TGCAGTGCTGTAAATCCGGGACTACAAAACAATGAGCAGTTCTTC. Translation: CSAVNPGLQNNEQFF.